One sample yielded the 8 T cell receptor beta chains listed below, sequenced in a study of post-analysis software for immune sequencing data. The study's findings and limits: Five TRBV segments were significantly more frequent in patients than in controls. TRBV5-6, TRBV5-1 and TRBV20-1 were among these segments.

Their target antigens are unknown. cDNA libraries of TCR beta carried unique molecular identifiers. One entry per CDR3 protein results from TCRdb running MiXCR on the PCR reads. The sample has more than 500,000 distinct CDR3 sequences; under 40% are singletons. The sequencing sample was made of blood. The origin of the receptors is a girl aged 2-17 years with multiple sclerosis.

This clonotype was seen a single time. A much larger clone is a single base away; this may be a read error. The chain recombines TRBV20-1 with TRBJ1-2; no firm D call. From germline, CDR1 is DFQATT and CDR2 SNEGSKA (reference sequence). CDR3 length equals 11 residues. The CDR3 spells CSAVRGYGHTF. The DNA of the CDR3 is TGCAGTGCAGTTCGTGGGTATGGCCACACCTTC.

The chain's CDR3 is CATSRDSQPATNEKLFF. The CDR3 bases are TGTGCCACCAGCAGAGATTCCCAACCCGCAACTAATGAAAAACTGTTTTTT. This sequence joins TRBV15 and TRBJ1-4; D is unresolved. Germline values: CDR1 LNHNV, CDR2 YYDKDF (reference sequence). The CDR3 is made up of 17 amino acids. Trimming shortened V by 0 bases and J by 0 bases, and 11 bases separated the two germline ends.

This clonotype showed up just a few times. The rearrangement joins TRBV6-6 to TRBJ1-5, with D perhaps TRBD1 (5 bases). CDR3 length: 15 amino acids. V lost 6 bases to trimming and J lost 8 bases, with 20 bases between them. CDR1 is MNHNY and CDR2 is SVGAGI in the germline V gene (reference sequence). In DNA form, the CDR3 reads TGTGCCAGCAGGCCTACCGGGACTGAACTGGAGCCCCAGCATTTT. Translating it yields CASRPTGTELEPQHF.

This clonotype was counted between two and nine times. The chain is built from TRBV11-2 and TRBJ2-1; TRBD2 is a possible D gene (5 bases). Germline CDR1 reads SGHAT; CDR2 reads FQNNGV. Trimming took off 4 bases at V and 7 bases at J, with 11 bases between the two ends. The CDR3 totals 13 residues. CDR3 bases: TGTGCCAGCAGCTACCGACGGAGGAATGAGCAGTTCTTC. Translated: CASSYRRRNEQFF.

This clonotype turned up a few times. DNA for the CDR3: TGTGCCAGCAGCTTGGTCGGGCAGGAGGACTCCTACGAGCAGTACTTC. Its protein product is CASSLVGQEDSYEQYF. The chain is built from TRBV5-4 and TRBJ2-7; a weak D match, TRBD2 (5 bases). The germline gives CDR1 SGHNT, CDR2 YYREEE (reference sequence). This CDR3 is built from 16 residues. Deletions cut 0 bases from V and 0 bases from J, with 13 bases between.

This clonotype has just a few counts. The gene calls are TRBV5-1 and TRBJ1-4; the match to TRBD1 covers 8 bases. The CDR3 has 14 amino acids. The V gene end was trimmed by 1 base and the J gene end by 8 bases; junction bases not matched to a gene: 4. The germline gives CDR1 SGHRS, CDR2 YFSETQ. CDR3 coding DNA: TGCGCCAGCAGCTTGAGACAGGGGCGGGAAAAACTGTTTTTT. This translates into CASSLRQGREKLFF.

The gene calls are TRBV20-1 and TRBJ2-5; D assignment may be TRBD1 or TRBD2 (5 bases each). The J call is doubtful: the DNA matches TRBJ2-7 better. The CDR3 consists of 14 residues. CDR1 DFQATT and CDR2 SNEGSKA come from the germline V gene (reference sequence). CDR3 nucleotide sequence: TGCAGTGCTAGTATACCGGGACGGGTGTACGAGCAGTACTTC. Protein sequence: CSASIPGRVYEQYF.

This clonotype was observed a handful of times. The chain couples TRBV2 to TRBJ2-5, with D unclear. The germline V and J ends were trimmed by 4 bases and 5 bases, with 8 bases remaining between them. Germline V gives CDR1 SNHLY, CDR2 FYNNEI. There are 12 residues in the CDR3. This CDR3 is CASSGSPETQYF. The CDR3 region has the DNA TGTGCCAGCAGTGGGTCCCCGGAGACCCAGTACTTC.